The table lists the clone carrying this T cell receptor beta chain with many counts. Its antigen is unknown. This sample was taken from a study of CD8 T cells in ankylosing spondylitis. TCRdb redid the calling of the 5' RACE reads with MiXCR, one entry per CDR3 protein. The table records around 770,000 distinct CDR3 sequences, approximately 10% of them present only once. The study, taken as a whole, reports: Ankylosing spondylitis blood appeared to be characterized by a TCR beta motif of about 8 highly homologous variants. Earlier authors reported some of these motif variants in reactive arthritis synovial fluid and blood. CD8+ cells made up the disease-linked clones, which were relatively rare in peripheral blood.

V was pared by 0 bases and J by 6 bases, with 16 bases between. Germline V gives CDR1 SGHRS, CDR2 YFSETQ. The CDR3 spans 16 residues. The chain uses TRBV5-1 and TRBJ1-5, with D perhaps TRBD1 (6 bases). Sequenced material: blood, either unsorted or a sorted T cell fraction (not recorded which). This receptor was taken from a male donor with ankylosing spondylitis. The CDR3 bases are TGCGCCAGCAGCTTGGCGGGCCCCACACAGGGTCAGCCCCAGCATTTT. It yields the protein CASSLAGPTQGQPQHF. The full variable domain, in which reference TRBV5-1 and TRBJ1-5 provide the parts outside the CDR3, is KAGVTQTPRYLIKTRGQQVTLSCSPISGHRSVSWYQQTPGQGLQFLFEYFSETQRNKGNFPGRFSGRQFSNSRSEMNVSTLELGDSALYLCASSLAGPTQGQPQHFGDGTRLSIL.